This T cell receptor beta chain was sequenced in a study of CD4 T cells in relation to SARS-CoV-2 and coronaviruses. Background on the study: PBMCs were cultured with antigen for nine to eleven days before TCR beta sequencing. Findings and limits, study-wide: This crossreactivity analysis covered spike protein alone, no other viral proteins. Compared with monoreactive clones, crossreactive clones showed significantly weaker SARS-CoV-2 expansion.

Regarding this clone: Its antigen is currently unknown.

Unexposed donor CD4+ T cells date from 2011-2018, before the COVID-19 pandemic. The cells were cultured for approximately ten days before CD4+ T cells were isolated. Testing used SARS-CoV-2 S/N and four cold-coronavirus spikes on unexposed-donor CD4+ T cells, cells permitting. TCRdb keeps only in-frame clones here, not all; method: immunoSEQ multiplex PCR. This sample carries some 28,000 clones, 60% to 80% of them seen once, and the ten largest clones take roughly 25%. Germline assignment: CDR1 SEHNR and CDR2 FQNEAQ (reference sequence). This CDR3 is built from 18 residues. V trimming: 1 base; J trimming: 2 bases; junction bases outside the gene matches: 12.

The sequence came from a human donor in good health. Sequencing was done on a sample of CD4+ T cells from PBMCs, cultured in vitro. The gene calls are TRBV7-9 and TRBJ2-5, with 8 positions matching TRBD1. CDR3 residues: CASSLVTGDLRRQETQYF. CDR3 DNA sequence: TGTGCCAGCAGCTTAGTGACAGGGGATTTGAGGCGACAAGAGACCCAGTACTTC.